This T cell receptor (beta chain) was sequenced for a study of blood T cell repertoires in COVID-19. Overall study: Samples representing acute and convalescent COVID-19 were sourced from the United States, Italy and Spain. The analysed material was cDNA or gDNA that came from T cells, B-cell-depleted T cells, or PBMCs.

Original handling: Cell counts per sample came from amplifying reference gene primers. The protocol was immunoSEQ multiplex PCR, while the TCRdb copy is restricted to in-frame clones and leaves out a portion. V and J calls and clone size follow that table, whereas D and trimming were derived from the DNA. The sample records around 150,000 clones, roughly 87% being singletons. V shed 7 bases and J 0 bases; nucleotides not matched to a gene: 3. Germline V gene data show CDR1 as KGHDR and CDR2 as SFDVKD. The length of the CDR3 is 16 residues. Sample: peripheral blood. The source is a woman aged 55-69 years who had recovered from COVID-19. The chain is built from TRBV24-1 and TRBJ2-2, with TRBD2 matching over 11 bases. CDR3 sequence (DNA): TGTGCCACCAGGACTAGCGGGGCAACGAACACCGGGGAGCTGTTTTTT. Protein product: CATRTSGATNTGELFF.